One sample yielded the 17 T cell receptor beta chains listed below, sequenced in a study of T cells in Graves' hyperthyroidism and ophthalmopathy. Amplification targeted TCR beta CDR3 regions from RNA transcripts. Using the HTBI primer set, a first-round RT-PCR was run on the TCR CDR3. In TCRdb, the multiplex PCR reads were re-called with MiXCR into one record per CDR3 protein. The sample yields around 420,000 distinct CDR3 sequences, more than 15% seen once. Input material: blood. These receptors all come from a woman younger than 30 with Graves' hyperthyroidism.

There are many counts of this clonotype. The chain links TRBV5-6 to TRBJ2-2; perhaps TRBD1 as D (7 bases). CDR3 length: 16 residues. Trimming took 0 bases from V and 4 from J, leaving 13 bases between them. Germline V lookup: CDR1 SGHDT, CDR2 YYEEEE. The CDR3 loop reads CASSLARGASTGELFF. Here the CDR3 DNA reads TGTGCCAGCAGCTTGGCCAGGGGGGCGAGCACCGGGGAGCTGTTTTTT.

CDR3 residues: CSVEDQTYEQYF. CDR3 sequence (DNA): TGCAGCGTTGAGGATCAAACCTACGAGCAGTACTTC. The rearrangement uses TRBV29-1 and TRBJ2-7, with unresolved D. The germline V gene encodes CDR1 SQVTM and CDR2 ANQGSEA. The CDR3 contains 12 residues. Trimming left V 3 bases short and J 2 bases short, with 8 bases between.

Details on this clonotype: One end of the junction varies from germline; a read error may be responsible. V gene TRBV5-1 combines with J gene TRBJ2-2; D could derive from TRBD1 or TRBD2 (5 bases each). The germline V gene has CDR1 SGHRS and CDR2 YFSETQ. The CDR3 spans 15 residues. DNA for the CDR3: TGCGCCAGCAGCCTCGGGACCCTCTACACCGGGGAGATGTTTTTT. The encoded protein is CASSLGTLYTGEMFF.

V is TRBV7-8 and J is TRBJ1-1, with D unclear. This CDR3 has 14 residues. V shed 6 bases and J shed 11 bases, with 22 bases lying between them. Germline CDR1 SGHVS, CDR2 FQNEAQ. The CDR3 sequence is CASSHSGSRTQAFF. The CDR3 DNA sequence: TGTGCCAGCAGTCATAGCGGGAGCAGGACGCAGGCTTTCTTT.

Comments on this clonotype: The junction and the germline gene differ at one end; a read error may be behind it. The chain combines TRBV2 with TRBJ2-2; a weak D match, TRBD2 (5 bases). Per the germline V gene, CDR1 is SNHLY and CDR2 is FYNNEI. This CDR3 has 14 amino acids. This CDR3 is CASEPAANTGELFF. The CDR3 coding sequence is TGTGCCAGCGAACCAGCGGCTAACACTGGGGAGCTGTTTTTT.

This chain uses TRBV5-1 with TRBJ2-1, with 8 bases that match TRBD2. Germline V lookup: CDR1 SGHRS, CDR2 YFSETQ. The CDR3 covers 15 residues. With V trimmed by 3 bases and J by 6 bases, 8 bases remained unmatched. The CDR3 bases are TGCGCCAGCAGCTCTTTAGCGGGAACAGCCAATGAGCAGTTCTTC. Translation: CASSSLAGTANEQFF.

This rearrangement joins TRBV20-1 to TRBJ2-1; 8 bases line up with TRBD2. J was trimmed by 1 base and V by 3 bases; bases with no gene match: 8. Germline V gene sequence: CDR1 DFQATT, CDR2 SNEGSKA (reference sequence). The CDR3 is 16 residues long. Here the CDR3 reads CSARAAGEKSYNEQFF. CDR3 nucleotides: TGCAGTGCTAGGGCAGCGGGAGAGAAGTCCTACAATGAGCAGTTCTTC.

The table lists this clonotype with many counts. The rearrangement links TRBV11-2 to TRBJ2-3, with 10 bases identical to TRBD2. Per germline, CDR1 SGHAT and CDR2 FQNNGV. There are 15 residues in the CDR3. Trimming took 2 bases from V and 2 from J; bases not matched to a gene: 1. The CDR3: CASSLTSGVTDTQYF. The CDR3 DNA follows: TGTGCCAGCAGCTTAACTAGCGGGGTCACAGATACGCAGTATTTT.

At least ten counts were recorded for this clonotype. V and J are TRBV7-3 and TRBJ2-1, with 10 bases that match TRBD1. This CDR3 has 17 amino acids. V shed 9 bases, J shed 0 bases, and the junction held 11 bases outside the gene matches. Germline loops: CDR1 SGHTA, CDR2 FQGTGA. The CDR3 DNA is TGTGCCAGTGACAGGGGGCGAGTAGCAGTCTCCTACAATGAGCAGTTCTTC. It yields the protein CASDRGRVAVSYNEQFF.

The table lists this clonotype with many counts. The chain uses TRBV6-2 or TRBV6-3 and TRBJ2-7; either TRBD1 or TRBD2 may fit D (5 bases each). This CDR3 is 13 amino acids long. CDR1 is MNHEY and CDR2 is SVGEGT in the germline V gene. Between the trimmed V and J ends, which lost 8 bases and 0 bases, there was a span of 11 bases. For the CDR3, the DNA is TGTGCCAGCCAGAGGGGCACCTCCTACGAGCAGTACTTC. It codes for CASQRGTSYEQYF.

This clonotype was seen at least ten times. CDR3 sequence reads: CASSYSAGGPNNEQFF. DNA of the CDR3: TGTGCCAGCAGTTATTCAGCGGGAGGGCCCAACAATGAGCAGTTCTTC. The chain joins TRBV6-1 to TRBJ2-1; 10 bases agree with TRBD2. Germline CDR1 reads MNHNS; CDR2 reads SASEGT. This CDR3 comprises 16 residues. Unmatched junction bases numbered 9, after V lost 5 bases and J lost 5 bases.

This clonotype came up many times. The chain is built from TRBV5-1 and TRBJ2-1, with a weak D call TRBD2 (6 bases). Trimming removed 0 bases at V and 1 base at J, with 11 bases between. Germline V gene lookup returns CDR1 SGHRS and CDR2 YFSETQ. This CDR3 spans 16 amino acids. In DNA, the CDR3 is TGCGCCAGCAGCTTGGATACTAGCTCTTCCTACAATGAGCAGTTCTTC. Amino acids: CASSLDTSSSYNEQFF.

This clonotype was found many times. V usage is TRBV30 and J usage is TRBJ2-5, with 8 positions matching TRBD2. CDR1 and CDR2 (germline): GTSNPN, SVGIG (reference sequence). The CDR3 totals 15 residues. V shed 2 bases, J shed 5 bases, and the junction held 10 bases outside the gene matches. This CDR3 is CAWSSRGGIRETQYF. The CDR3 coding sequence is TGTGCCTGGAGTTCTCGGGGGGGTATACGCGAGACCCAGTACTTC.

This clonotype turned up a few times. Being one base from a much bigger clone, this may be a read error. This chain joins TRBV5-1 and TRBJ2-3; possibly TRBD1 for D (5 bases). V lost 0 bases and J lost 8, with 19 bases in between. Germline-derived CDR1 and CDR2 are SGHRS and YFSETQ. The CDR3 runs 16 residues. Here the CDR3 DNA reads TGCGCCAGCAGCTTGGTCGAAGTTCACGCAGGGTCTACGCAGTATTTT. It specifies CASSLVEVHAGSTQYF.

In this sample, this clonotype turned up a few times. The chain links TRBV19 to TRBJ1-2; D is perhaps TRBD1 (6 bases). The CDR3 loop spans 12 amino acids. Trimming shortened V by 8 bases and J by 7 bases, and 14 bases separated the two germline ends. Germline V gives CDR1 LNHDA, CDR2 SQIVND (reference sequence). CDR3 in amino acids: CASRGGAPGYTF. CDR3 DNA: TGTGCCAGTCGTGGGGGGGCGCCTGGCTACACCTTC.

This clonotype was detected ten times or more. V and J are TRBV6-1 and TRBJ1-4; TRBD1 is a possible D gene (6 bases). Trimming removed 6 bases from V and 8 bases from J, with 16 bases in between. The CDR3 spans 14 residues. Germline loops: CDR1 MNHNS, CDR2 SASEGT. CDR3 DNA sequence: TGTGCCAGCAGGTTCACAGGGTTGGGAGAAAAACTGTTTTTT. This translates into CASRFTGLGEKLFF.

This clonotype has at least ten counts. The rearrangement joins TRBV5-1 to TRBJ2-2; TRBD1 might be the D (5 bases). Per germline, CDR1 SGHRS and CDR2 YFSETQ. CDR3 length: 17 amino acids. V lost 3 bases, J lost 4 bases, and 19 bases lay in between. The CDR3 DNA is TGCGCCAGCAGCTCGGTTAAGGGGCCTCCCCGCACCGGGGAGCTGTTTTTT. Translating gives CASSSVKGPPRTGELFF.